Below, 9 T cell receptor beta chains from the same sample are listed, as sequenced in a study of T cell responses to AZD1222 COVID-19 vaccine. Some clones are missing from TCRdb's copy, which holds only in-frame ones; the method was immunoSEQ multiplex PCR. The repertoire holds roughly 84,000 clones, with approximately 83% as singletons. The sample in question was peripheral blood, obtained 28 days after the second AZD1222 dose. These receptors originate from an adult who received the AZD1222 COVID-19 vaccine.

The CDR3 here is CASTVTGRDTEAFF. DNA for the CDR3: TGTGCCAGCACCGTGACAGGTAGGGACACTGAAGCTTTCTTT. The chain is built from TRBV6-5 and TRBJ1-1, with a possible D match to TRBD1 (6 bases). This CDR3 is built from 14 residues. Trimming removed 7 bases from V and 3 bases from J, with 15 bases in between. Germline V gene data show CDR1 as MNHEY and CDR2 as SVGAGI.

The rearrangement links TRBV11-3 to TRBJ2-7, with D unresolved. The V gene's germline CDR1 is SGHNT and CDR2 YENEEA. The CDR3 length is 13 residues. V was shortened by 3 bases and J by 2 bases, with 8 bases between the two germline ends. This CDR3 reads CASSFDGTYEQYF. In DNA, the CDR3 is TGTGCCAGCAGCTTCGACGGAACCTACGAGCAGTACTTC.

The genes are TRBV11-2 and TRBJ2-1; 9 bases align to TRBD2. Germline CDR1 and CDR2: SGHAT and FQNNGV. J lost 4 bases, V lost 5 bases, and 9 bases had no gene match. The CDR3 totals 16 residues. This CDR3 is CASSPIASGIYNEQFF. CDR3 nucleotide sequence: TGTGCCAGCAGCCCGATAGCTAGCGGGATATACAATGAGCAGTTCTTC.

V is TRBV19 and J is TRBJ1-2; D unresolved. The germline V gene has CDR1 LNHDA and CDR2 SQIVND (reference sequence). This CDR3 has 15 amino acids. Trimming shortened V by 4 bases and J by 6 bases, and 18 bases separated the two germline ends. The CDR3 DNA is TGTGCCAGTAGTAGAACCTCACGATCCCCCAATGGCTACACCTTC. It translates to CASSRTSRSPNGYTF.

The chain has TRBV7-8 and TRBJ1-2, with D uncertain. The germline CDR1 and CDR2 sequences are SGHVS and FQNEAQ. This CDR3 region has 17 residues. V was cut by 5 bases and J by 0 bases, with 19 bases left in between. As DNA, the CDR3 is TGTGCCAGCAGCAAAGGACCTCCGGAGTTAGCTAACTATGGCTACACCTTC. Its protein product is CASSKGPPELANYGYTF.

The rearrangement uses TRBV28 and TRBJ1-2; 8 bases are a match to TRBD1. The germline CDR1 and CDR2 sequences are MDHEN and SYDVKM. The CDR3 runs to 17 residues. V dropped 5 bases and J dropped 5; count of bases not matched to a gene: 16. The CDR3 protein is CASSGQTAGGAWYGYTF. As DNA, the CDR3 is TGTGCCAGCAGTGGACAAACCGCAGGGGGCGCATGGTATGGCTACACCTTC.

The rearrangement links TRBV20-1 to TRBJ2-7, with TRBD1 identical over 11 bases. Germline assignment: CDR1 DFQATT and CDR2 SNEGSKA (reference sequence). Germline trimming cut 3 bases from V and 4 bases from J; bases unmatched to any gene: 8. The CDR3 contains 15 residues. DNA of the CDR3: TGCAGTGCTAGTCAATGGGACAGGGGGAGGTACGAGCAGTACTTC. It yields the protein CSASQWDRGRYEQYF.

The chain links TRBV20-1 to TRBJ2-3, with TRBD2 matching 12 bases. The CDR3 totals 15 residues. Trimming cost V 3 bases and J 5 bases; bases outside gene matches: 6. CDR1 DFQATT and CDR2 SNEGSKA come from the germline V gene (reference sequence). The CDR3 loop reads CSASTSGGPGDTQYF. The CDR3 bases are TGCAGTGCTAGTACTAGCGGGGGGCCAGGAGATACGCAGTATTTT.

This rearrangement joins TRBV6-5 to TRBJ1-2; 9 bases map to TRBD1. The CDR3 runs 14 residues. In germline, CDR1 is MNHEY, CDR2 SVGAGI. Trimming removed 6 bases from V and 4 bases from J; junction bases left unmatched: 6. The CDR3 reads CASSPGQGPYGYTF. DNA for the CDR3: TGTGCCAGCAGCCCGGGACAGGGACCCTATGGCTACACCTTC.